This T cell receptor (beta chain) was sequenced for a study of T cell clonotyping in hematopoietic cell transplantation. The CDR3 contains 15 residues. CDR1 and CDR2 from the germline V gene are KGHSH and LQKENI. Trimming cost V 3 bases and J 5 bases, with 16 bases left between them. TCRdb's table, derived via immunoSEQ multiplex PCR, lists solely in-frame clones and lacks some. The sample contains 7,000 to 9,500 clones, about 94% of which appear only once. Blood collection times were about day -28 and days 30, 100, 180 posttransplant. The sample here was peripheral blood mononuclear cells, taken 30 days after allogeneic stem cell transplant. The TCR sequence derives from a male patient aged 60 to 75 who had an allogeneic stem cell transplant from an unrelated donor, so T cells may come from the graft donor. Some clones in this sample may be carry-over from other donors' samples. This chain joins TRBV18 and TRBJ1-1; tentative D call: TRBD1 (6 bases). CDR3 sequence (DNA): TGTGCCAGCTCACCTCAACCGGGGGCAGTGACTGAAGCTTTCTTT. This encodes CASSPQPGAVTEAFF.